Following are 16 T cell receptor beta chains from one sample sequenced in a study of PD-1 blockade in mismatch repair-deficient tumors. Measured with immunoSEQ multiplex PCR; TCRdb has only the in-frame clones, and not every one. The table has more than 85,000 clones, approximately 80% seen once; the top ten hold approximately 6.7%. Sequences were derived from peripheral blood, sampled 30 to 36 weeks after starting pembrolizumab. These receptor sequences come from an adult with mismatch repair-deficient cancer.

This chain joins TRBV27 and TRBJ2-7; perhaps D is TRBD1 or TRBD2 (5 bases each). Germline CDR1 is MNHEY and CDR2 is SMNVEV (reference sequence). V lost 2 bases and J 0 bases, leaving 5 bases between the germline ends. This CDR3 comprises 13 residues. This CDR3 reads CASSLGGSYEQYF. In nucleotides, the CDR3 is TGTGCCAGCAGTTTAGGGGGCTCCTACGAGCAGTACTTC.

V is TRBV7-9 and J is TRBJ2-7, with 10 bases identical to TRBD2. The CDR3 loop spans 14 amino acids. Germline CDR1 is SEHNR and CDR2 is FQNEAQ (reference sequence). The trim removed 4 bases at V and 5 bases at J, leaving 5 bases unmatched. CDR3: CASSSSGSGHEQYF. The CDR3 nucleotides are TGTGCCAGCAGCTCTAGCGGGAGTGGACACGAGCAGTACTTC.

The chain carries TRBV11-2 and TRBJ1-1; 8 bases fit TRBD1. Germline V lookup: CDR1 SGHAT, CDR2 FQNNGV. The CDR3 consists of 17 residues. Losses at the gene ends were 5 bases for V and 4 bases for J; bases not matched to a gene: 15. For the CDR3, the DNA is TGTGCCAGCAGCCAGATCGGCAGGGGGACAGGTAGCACTGAAGCTTTCTTT. This codes for CASSQIGRGTGSTEAFF.

The chain couples TRBV7-3 to TRBJ2-3; the D gene could be TRBD1 or TRBD2 (5 bases each). CDR3 length equals 13 residues. Germline assignment: CDR1 SGHTA and CDR2 FQGTGA. V was cut by 3 bases and J by 4 bases, with 8 bases left in between. The CDR3 is CASSFGDADTQYF. DNA for the CDR3: TGTGCCAGCAGCTTCGGGGACGCAGATACGCAGTATTTT.

The chain is built from TRBV7-9 and TRBJ1-1; the match to TRBD1 covers 9 bases. V gave up 3 bases and J gave up 10 bases; unmatched junction bases: 3. This CDR3 comprises 12 residues. Germline-derived CDR1 and CDR2 are SEHNR and FQNEAQ (reference sequence). CDR3 sequence (DNA): TGTGCCAGCAGCTTGGGGACAGGGTCAGCTTTCTTT. It specifies CASSLGTGSAFF.

The chain recombines TRBV6-1 with TRBJ1-3, with 10 bases aligning to TRBD1. V lost 7 bases and J lost 3; bases outside the gene matches: 6. There are 15 residues in the CDR3. In germline, CDR1 is MNHNS, CDR2 SASEGT. CDR3: CASTNDRGLGNTIYF. CDR3 in DNA: TGTGCCAGCACTAACGACAGGGGGCTTGGAAACACCATATATTTT.

This sequence joins TRBV9 and TRBJ2-7, with D possibly matching TRBD1 (7 bases). Germline V CDR1 and CDR2: SGDLS, YYNGEE. This CDR3 is built from 14 residues. The V end was cut by 3 bases, the J end by 2 bases, with 12 bases between. The CDR3, as DNA: TGTGCCAGCAGCGCAGGGGGACTGACCTACGAGCAGTACTTC. Its translation is CASSAGGLTYEQYF.

The chain couples TRBV5-1 to TRBJ2-1; D perhaps matches TRBD1 (6 bases). With 3 bases removed from V and 0 bases from J, the gap between germline ends came to 7 bases. Germline CDR1 reads SGHRS; CDR2 reads YFSETQ. The CDR3 runs 14 residues. The CDR3 protein is CASSSQGSYNEQFF. As DNA, the CDR3 is TGCGCCAGCAGCTCACAGGGCTCCTACAATGAGCAGTTCTTC.

The chain is built from TRBV4-2 and TRBJ2-2; 9 bases line up with TRBD2. The junction had 9 bases not matched to a gene; V was cut back by 1 base and J by 0 bases. Per the germline V gene, CDR1 is LGHNA and CDR2 is YNFKEQ. The CDR3 totals 19 residues. For the CDR3, the DNA is TGTGCCAGCAGCCAAGCCATGAAACTAGCGGGCACGAACACCGGGGAGCTGTTTTTT. Residues: CASSQAMKLAGTNTGELFF.

CDR3 sequence (DNA): TGTGCCAGCAGTGTCCAAGTCTCGACTAGCGGGGGCCCTCGGTACTTC. This codes for CASSVQVSTSGGPRYF. The chain joins TRBV6-1 to TRBJ2-7, with 12 bases lining up with TRBD2. CDR3 length: 16 amino acids. CDR1 is MNHNS, CDR2 SASEGT, per germline. The V segment lost 4 bases and the J segment 12 bases; nucleotides outside the gene matches: 16.

The V call is TRBV7-9, the J call TRBJ1-1; D remains unclear. Germline lookup yields CDR1 SEHNR and CDR2 FQNEAQ (reference sequence). Trimming shortened V by 5 bases and J by 1 base, and 11 bases separated the two germline ends. This CDR3 has 14 residues. CDR3 amino acids: CASSQDLRNTEAFF. CDR3 nucleotide sequence: TGTGCCAGCAGCCAGGACTTAAGGAACACTGAAGCTTTCTTT.

This chain joins TRBV7-2 and TRBJ1-4; 8 nucleotides line up with TRBD1. The CDR3 consists of 14 residues. Trimming at V came to 5 bases and at J to 8 bases, leaving 7 bases not matched to a gene. The germline V gene encodes CDR1 SGHTA and CDR2 FQGNSA. The CDR3 DNA is TGTGCCAGCAGCCGTGACAGGGGCGGAGAAAAACTGTTTTTT. Protein sequence: CASSRDRGGEKLFF.

This clone was recorded a few times. The chain carries TRBV1 and TRBJ2-5. TRBV1 is described as a pseudogene. The length of the CDR3 is 8 residues. In DNA, the CDR3 is TGCACCAGCAGCCACCTGGACTTC. Translated: CTSSHLDF.

In this sample, this clone turned up once. The CDR3 bases are TGTGCCAGCAGCCAAGTCCTAGCCACTGACCACAATGAGCAGTTCTTC. Amino acids: CASSQVLATDHNEQFF. The V and J genes are TRBV16 and TRBJ2-1; D possibly corresponds to TRBD2 (5 bases). V was cut by 2 bases and J by 5 bases, with 16 bases left in between. CDR3 length: 16 amino acids. The germline gives CDR1 KGHSY, CDR2 FQNENV.

For the CDR3, the DNA is TGTGCCAGCAGGCAGGGTTCTGAAGCTTTCTTT. Amino acid sequence: CASRQGSEAFF. The chain couples TRBV27 to TRBJ1-1; possible D gene TRBD1, 5 bases. The V end was cut by 6 bases, the J end by 6 bases, with 8 bases between. Germline V gives CDR1 MNHEY, CDR2 SMNVEV (reference sequence). The length of the CDR3 is 11 residues.

The rearrangement joins TRBV11-3 to TRBJ2-1; D unresolved. The CDR3 covers 15 residues. Looked up from germline, CDR1 is SGHNT and CDR2 is YENEEA. V gave up 5 bases and J gave up 4 bases, with 15 bases separating them. The CDR3 spells CASSPRPGPYNEQFF. In DNA, the CDR3 is TGTGCCAGCAGCCCCCGGCCTGGTCCGTACAATGAGCAGTTCTTC.